These 31 T cell receptor beta chains originate from one sample sequenced in a study of T cells in localized non-small cell lung cancer. This table comes from immunoSEQ multiplex PCR, and its TCRdb copy is limited to in-frame clones, with some not included. The sample consists of 25,000 to 40,000 clones, around 82% of them appearing once. The specimen comprised peripheral blood, sampled before any cancer treatment. These TCRs come from a male donor aged 60 or over with stage II squamous cell lung carcinoma.

The V call is TRBV29-1, the J call TRBJ2-2, with 12 bases aligning to TRBD2. CDR3 length: 15 amino acids. V shed 5 bases and J 4 bases; nucleotides not matched to a gene: 5. Germline lookup yields CDR1 SQVTM and CDR2 ANQGSEA. This chain's CDR3 is CSVSSGGGGTGELFF. CDR3 nucleotide sequence: TGCAGCGTTTCTAGCGGGGGGGGCGGCACCGGGGAGCTGTTTTTT.

The chain is built from TRBV30 and TRBJ2-3; 11 bases match TRBD2. Germline V CDR1 and CDR2: GTSNPN, SVGIG (reference sequence). The CDR3 extends over 20 amino acids. V lost 1 base, J lost 0 bases, and 15 bases stayed unmatched. The CDR3 spells CAWSALTGTSGFPSTDTQYF. In nucleotides, the CDR3 is TGTGCCTGGAGTGCCTTAACCGGGACTAGCGGATTCCCTAGCACAGATACGCAGTATTTT.

The rearrangement uses TRBV13 and TRBJ1-5, with D maybe TRBD1 (5 bases). Deletions cut 5 bases from V and 7 bases from J, with 15 bases between. Germline values: CDR1 PRHDT, CDR2 FYEKMQ (reference sequence). This CDR3 comprises 14 residues. DNA of the CDR3: TGTGCCAGCAGCGGCGGTGGGGGAGGGCAGCCCCAGCATTTT. Its protein product is CASSGGGGGQPQHF.

The chain employs TRBV19 and TRBJ1-2; 8 bases are a match to TRBD1. This CDR3 spans 13 amino acids. The ends lost 4 bases at V and 8 bases at J; junction bases unmatched: 6. Per the germline V gene, CDR1 is LNHDA and CDR2 is SQIVND (reference sequence). Here the CDR3 reads CASSTRQGMGYTF. In nucleotides, the CDR3 is TGTGCCAGTAGTACCAGACAGGGGATGGGCTACACCTTC.

This rearrangement joins TRBV6-6 to TRBJ2-4; 7 bases line up with TRBD1. The germline gives CDR1 MNHNY, CDR2 SVGAGI (reference sequence). The CDR3 runs to 14 residues. Trimming took 0 bases from V and 9 from J; bases not matched to a gene: 5. The CDR3 region is CASSYSTGQGIQYF. CDR3 DNA: TGTGCCAGCAGTTACTCGACAGGGCAGGGCATTCAGTACTTC.

The genes are TRBV7-9 and TRBJ1-1; D is perhaps TRBD1 (6 bases). Germline CDR1 is SEHNR and CDR2 is FQNEAQ (reference sequence). The CDR3 consists of 14 residues. Trimming removed 5 bases at V and 1 base at J, with 11 bases between. CDR3 residues: CASSLWTENTEAFF. CDR3 nucleotide sequence: TGTGCCAGCAGCCTCTGGACAGAGAACACTGAAGCTTTCTTT.

J is TRBJ2-7 and V is TRBV19; D assignment may be TRBD1 or TRBD2 (5 bases each). The CDR3 covers 13 residues. Trimming took 3 bases from V and 3 from J, leaving 9 bases between them. From germline, CDR1 is LNHDA and CDR2 SQIVND (reference sequence). Written as DNA, the CDR3 is TGTGCCAGTAGTATCAGAGGGGACTACGAGCAGTACTTC. Its protein product is CASSIRGDYEQYF.

J is TRBJ2-1 and V is TRBV10-3; 14 nucleotides line up with TRBD2. CDR3 size: 18 residues. From germline, CDR1 is ENHRY and CDR2 SYGVKD. Losses at the gene ends were 6 bases for V and 9 bases for J; bases not matched to a gene: 16. In DNA form, the CDR3 reads TGTGCCATCAGAGGATTACCGGGACTAGCGGGAGAGGGCGCTGAGCAGTTCTTC. Translated: CAIRGLPGLAGEGAEQFF.

V and J are TRBV5-6 and TRBJ1-1; the D is unclear. V shed 1 base and J shed 1 base, with 17 bases lying between them. The germline V gene has CDR1 SGHDT and CDR2 YYEEEE. This CDR3 has 17 amino acids. The CDR3 region is CASSLLGETRSNTEAFF. The CDR3 nucleotides read TGTGCCAGCAGCTTGCTTGGGGAAACTAGGTCGAACACTGAAGCTTTCTTT.

The chain combines TRBV18 with TRBJ1-2; 11 nucleotides line up with TRBD1. Germline V lookup: CDR1 KGHSH, CDR2 LQKENI. The CDR3 sequence is 15 residues long. J lost 5 bases, V lost 6 bases, and 8 bases had no gene match. The CDR3: CASSSSGQGDYGYTF. As DNA, the CDR3 is TGTGCCAGCTCGTCGTCGGGACAGGGGGATTATGGCTACACCTTC.

The chain recombines TRBV6-1 with TRBJ2-3; D not resolved. V was trimmed by 6 bases and J by 0 bases, leaving 10 bases between them. The germline V gene encodes CDR1 MNHNS and CDR2 SASEGT. The CDR3 runs 14 residues. The CDR3 nucleotides read TGTGCCAGCAGGGGTTCCCCTAGCACAGATACGCAGTATTTT. Encoded protein: CASRGSPSTDTQYF.

The V gene is TRBV27, the J gene TRBJ1-2, with TRBD1 identical over 10 bases. The CDR3 loop spans 15 amino acids. V lost 3 bases and J lost 7; bases outside the gene matches: 8. Germline V gene lookup returns CDR1 MNHEY and CDR2 SMNVEV (reference sequence). CDR3 sequence (DNA): TGTGCCAGCAGTTTCTACGGACAGGGGGAGGGTGGCTACACCTTC. It encodes CASSFYGQGEGGYTF.

J is TRBJ2-1 and V is TRBV11-2; D is ambiguous. CDR1 and CDR2 (germline): SGHAT, FQNNGV. There are 14 residues in the CDR3. Trimming shortened V by 4 bases and J by 7 bases, and 14 bases separated the two germline ends. This chain's CDR3 is CASSSRTVPNEQFF. The CDR3 nucleotides read TGTGCCAGCAGCTCCCGGACCGTGCCAAATGAGCAGTTCTTC.

This clone was recorded a few times. The V call is TRBV13, the J call TRBJ1-5; D unclear. This CDR3 spans 15 amino acids. The germline CDR1 and CDR2 sequences are PRHDT and FYEKMQ (reference sequence). Trimming stripped 5 bases from V and 4 bases from J, with 15 bases between. Written as DNA, the CDR3 is TGTGCCAGCAGCCGCGGAGGGTACGAGAATCAGCCCCAGCATTTT. Amino acid sequence: CASSRGGYENQPQHF.

This chain connects TRBV6-1 to TRBJ1-3; D perhaps matches TRBD1 (6 bases). The V end was cut by 0 bases, the J end by 3 bases, with 12 bases between. This CDR3 is built from 16 residues. The V gene's germline CDR1 is MNHNS and CDR2 SASEGT. The CDR3 DNA reads TGTGCCAGCAGTGAAGCGAGGGCGGACAGTGGAAACACCATATATTTT. The encoded protein is CASSEARADSGNTIYF.

The CDR3 nucleotides are TGCGCCAGCAGCTTGGCGTTAGGGCTCGGGCAAGAGACCCAGTACTTC. Encoded protein: CASSLALGLGQETQYF. This sequence joins TRBV5-1 and TRBJ2-5; D gene uncertain. The CDR3 runs 16 residues. CDR1 SGHRS and CDR2 YFSETQ come from the germline V gene. Trimming removed 0 bases from V and 2 bases from J, with 14 bases in between.

The V and J genes are TRBV5-1 and TRBJ2-3, with 10 bases that match TRBD2. Germline CDR1 and CDR2: SGHRS and YFSETQ. V was pared by 5 bases and J by 1 base, with 16 bases of the junction left unmatched. This CDR3 spans 19 amino acids. The CDR3 reads CASSSSGSGLRGGTDTQYF. For the CDR3, the DNA is TGCGCCAGCAGTTCTAGCGGGAGCGGGTTAAGGGGTGGCACAGATACGCAGTATTTT.

The chain links TRBV18 to TRBJ2-7; weak D call: TRBD1 (5 bases). Germline V lookup: CDR1 KGHSH, CDR2 LQKENI. CDR3 length: 15 residues. V was clipped by 2 bases and J by 6 bases, with 17 bases between them. In DNA, the CDR3 is TGTGCCAGCTCACCAGGGGCCAGGGCGGTCGGCGAGCAGTACTTC. It translates to CASSPGARAVGEQYF.

This clone appeared once. The J gene is TRBJ1-1, the V gene TRBV6-5, with a weak D call TRBD1 (5 bases). The CDR3 runs to 12 residues. Trimming removed 7 bases from V and 1 base from J, with 7 bases in between. Looked up from germline, CDR1 is MNHEY and CDR2 is SVGAGI. CDR3 amino acids: CASTQGNTEAFF. CDR3 DNA: TGTGCCAGCACCCAGGGGAACACTGAAGCTTTCTTT.

CDR3 DNA sequence: TGTGCCAGCTCACCAGACAGAAGCGCTGAAGCTTTCTTT. Translated, it gives CASSPDRSAEAFF. The chain uses TRBV18 and TRBJ1-1; a weak D match, TRBD1 (5 bases). The CDR3 runs 13 residues. Germline V gives CDR1 KGHSH, CDR2 LQKENI. The V gene lost 2 bases and the J gene lost 6 bases, with 10 bases spanning the gap.

The chain combines TRBV4-3 with TRBJ1-1, with D hard to call. Germline CDR1 and CDR2: LGHNA and YSLEER. Trimming took off 3 bases at V and 8 bases at J, with 7 bases between the two ends. The CDR3 extends over 11 amino acids. CDR3 residues: CASSQEGEAFF. CDR3 in DNA: TGCGCCAGCAGCCAGGAGGGCGAAGCTTTCTTT.

The V gene is TRBV18, the J gene TRBJ2-5; 10 bases map to TRBD2. Germline V lookup: CDR1 KGHSH, CDR2 LQKENI. There are 15 residues in the CDR3. V dropped 3 bases and J dropped 6; count of bases not matched to a gene: 7. The CDR3 nucleotides are TGTGCCAGCTCACCTCGTGTTAGCGGGGGGCAGACCCAGTACTTC. Amino acids: CASSPRVSGGQTQYF.

The chain employs TRBV10-3 and TRBJ2-3; TRBD2 matches 9 bases. There are 14 residues in the CDR3. Germline lookup yields CDR1 ENHRY and CDR2 SYGVKD. V shed 6 bases and J 2 bases; nucleotides not matched to a gene: 3. The CDR3 nucleotides are TGTGCCATCAGCCTAGCGGGGATCACAGATACGCAGTATTTT. This codes for CAISLAGITDTQYF.

The J gene is TRBJ2-7, the V gene TRBV7-9; 7 positions match TRBD1. CDR1 and CDR2 from the germline V gene are SEHNR and FQNEAQ (reference sequence). V was clipped by 5 bases and J by 4 bases; unmatched bases: 5. This CDR3 comprises 13 residues. CDR3 amino acids: CASSPNRGYEQYF. The CDR3 bases are TGTGCCAGCAGCCCCAACAGGGGATACGAGCAGTACTTC.

The V call is TRBV6-1, the J call TRBJ1-6, with D perhaps TRBD1 (5 bases). Germline CDR1 and CDR2: MNHNS and SASEGT. V dropped 8 bases and J dropped 7 bases, with 12 bases sitting between them. This CDR3 region has 13 residues. In nucleotides, the CDR3 is TGTGCCAGCGAAGGGGTTATAAATTCACCCCTCCACTTT. Translated, it gives CASEGVINSPLHF.

This clone has more than one count but fewer than ten. The rearrangement uses TRBV4-2 and TRBJ1-4; unclear D gene. The V end lost 0 bases, the J end lost 10 bases, and 3 bases lay between the germline ends. CDR3 length equals 11 residues. Germline V lookup: CDR1 LGHNA, CDR2 YNFKEQ. The CDR3 nucleotides read TGTGCCAGCAGCCAAGAGGGAAAACTGTTTTTT. This codes for CASSQEGKLFF.

This clone occurred a few times. This chain links TRBV7-9 with TRBJ2-3; D may be TRBD1 or TRBD2 (5 bases each). CDR1 and CDR2 from the germline V gene are SEHNR and FQNEAQ (reference sequence). The CDR3 covers 15 residues. Deletions cut 7 bases from V and 5 bases from J, with 19 bases between. The DNA of the CDR3 is TGTGCCAGCACCTCAATGCAGGGAGCTTTAGATACGCAGTATTTT. As protein: CASTSMQGALDTQYF.

The V and J genes are TRBV5-1 and TRBJ1-5; 10 nucleotides match TRBD1. This CDR3 has 15 residues. Germline V lookup: CDR1 SGHRS, CDR2 YFSETQ. The ends lost 4 bases at V and 6 bases at J; junction bases unmatched: 7. CDR3: CASSTGQGETQPQHF. The DNA for the CDR3 is TGCGCCAGCAGCACCGGACAGGGGGAGACTCAGCCCCAGCATTTT.

The chain recombines TRBV7-9 with TRBJ2-3; D gene unclear. Germline lookup yields CDR1 SEHNR and CDR2 FQNEAQ (reference sequence). The CDR3 has 17 residues. V lost 1 base to trimming and J lost 2 bases, with 16 bases between them. DNA of the CDR3: TGTGCCAGCAGCTTAGAGAGACTCCGGTCGTACACAGATACGCAGTATTTT. Protein: CASSLERLRSYTDTQYF. Full variable domain (rest looked up from reference TRBV7-9 and TRBJ2-3): DTGVSQNPRHKITKRGQNVTFRCDPISEHNRLYWYRQTLGQGPEFLTYFQNEAQLEKSRLLSDRFSAERPKGSFSTLEIQRTEQGDSAMYLCASSLERLRSYTDTQYFGPGTRLTVL.

CDR3 in DNA: TGTGCCACAAGAGAGAACGGGGGCTACACCTTC. Protein sequence: CATRENGGYTF. The chain combines TRBV7-8 with TRBJ1-2; D is unclear. The CDR3 sequence is 11 residues long. Looked up from germline, CDR1 is SGHVS and CDR2 is FQNEAQ. Deletions cut 10 bases from V and 8 bases from J, with 14 bases between.

This chain connects TRBV7-2 to TRBJ1-1, with D tentatively TRBD1 (5 bases). V lost 2 bases and J 1 base, leaving 11 bases between the germline ends. The CDR3 extends over 15 amino acids. CDR1 is SGHTA, CDR2 FQGNSA, per germline. CDR3 protein: CASSLFGATNTEAFF. CDR3 DNA sequence: TGTGCCAGCAGCTTATTTGGGGCTACGAACACTGAAGCTTTCTTT.